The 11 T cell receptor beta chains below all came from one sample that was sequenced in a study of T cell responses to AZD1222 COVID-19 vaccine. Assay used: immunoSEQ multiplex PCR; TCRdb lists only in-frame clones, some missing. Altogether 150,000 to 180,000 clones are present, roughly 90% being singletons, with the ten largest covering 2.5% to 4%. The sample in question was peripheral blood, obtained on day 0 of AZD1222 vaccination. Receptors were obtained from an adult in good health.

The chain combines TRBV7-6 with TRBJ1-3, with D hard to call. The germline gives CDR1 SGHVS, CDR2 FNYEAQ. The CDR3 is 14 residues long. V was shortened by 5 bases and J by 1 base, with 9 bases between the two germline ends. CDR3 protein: CASSPYESGNTIYF. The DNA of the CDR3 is TGTGCCAGCAGCCCTTACGAGTCTGGAAACACCATATATTTT.

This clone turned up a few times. CDR3 in amino acids: CASMGQGARGYTF. CDR3 DNA: TGTGCCAGCATGGGCCAGGGGGCTAGGGGCTACACCTTC. The chain employs TRBV2 and TRBJ1-2; 8 nucleotides agree with TRBD1. Germline V gene lookup returns CDR1 SNHLY and CDR2 FYNNEI. This CDR3 has 13 amino acids. The V and J ends lost 7 bases and 8 bases, in that order; junction bases with no gene match: 9.

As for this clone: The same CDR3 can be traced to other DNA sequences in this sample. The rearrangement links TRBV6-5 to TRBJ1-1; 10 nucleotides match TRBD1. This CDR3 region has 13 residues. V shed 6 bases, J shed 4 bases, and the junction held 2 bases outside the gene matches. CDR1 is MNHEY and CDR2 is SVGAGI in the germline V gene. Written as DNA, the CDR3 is TGTGCCAGCAGGGGACAGGGGCGCACTGAAGCTTTCTTT. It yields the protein CASRGQGRTEAFF.

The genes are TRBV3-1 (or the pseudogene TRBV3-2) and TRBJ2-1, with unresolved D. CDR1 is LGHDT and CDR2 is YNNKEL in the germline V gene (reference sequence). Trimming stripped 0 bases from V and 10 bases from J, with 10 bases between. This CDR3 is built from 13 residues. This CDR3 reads CASSQDPLGEQFF. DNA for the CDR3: TGTGCCAGCAGCCAAGATCCACTGGGCGAGCAGTTCTTC.

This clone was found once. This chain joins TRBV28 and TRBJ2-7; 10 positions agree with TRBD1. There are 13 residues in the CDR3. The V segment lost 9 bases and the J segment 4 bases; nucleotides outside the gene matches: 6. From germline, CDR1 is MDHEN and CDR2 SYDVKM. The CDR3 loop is CASRTGGGYEQYF. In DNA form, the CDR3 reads TGTGCCAGTAGGACAGGGGGGGGTTACGAGCAGTACTTC.

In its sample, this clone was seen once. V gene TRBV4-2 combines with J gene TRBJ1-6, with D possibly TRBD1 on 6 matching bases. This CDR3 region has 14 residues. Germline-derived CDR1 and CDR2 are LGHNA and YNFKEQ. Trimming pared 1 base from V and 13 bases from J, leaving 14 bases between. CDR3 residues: CASSQAQQGTPLHF. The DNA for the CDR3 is TGTGCCAGCAGCCAAGCCCAACAGGGCACCCCCCTCCACTTT.

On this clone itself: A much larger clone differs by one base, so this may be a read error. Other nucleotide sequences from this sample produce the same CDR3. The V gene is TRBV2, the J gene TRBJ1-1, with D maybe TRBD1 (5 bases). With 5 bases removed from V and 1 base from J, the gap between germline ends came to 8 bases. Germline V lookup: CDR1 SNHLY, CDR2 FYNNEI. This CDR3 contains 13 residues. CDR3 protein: CASSQGENTEAFF. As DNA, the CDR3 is TGTGCCAGCAGTCAAGGGGAGAACACTGAAGCTTTCTTT.

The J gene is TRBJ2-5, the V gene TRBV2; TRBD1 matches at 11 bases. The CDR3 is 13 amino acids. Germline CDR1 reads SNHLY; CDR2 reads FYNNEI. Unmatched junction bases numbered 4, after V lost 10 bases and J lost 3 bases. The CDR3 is CATGTGGEETQYF. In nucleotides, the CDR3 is TGTGCCACCGGGACAGGGGGTGAAGAGACCCAGTACTTC.

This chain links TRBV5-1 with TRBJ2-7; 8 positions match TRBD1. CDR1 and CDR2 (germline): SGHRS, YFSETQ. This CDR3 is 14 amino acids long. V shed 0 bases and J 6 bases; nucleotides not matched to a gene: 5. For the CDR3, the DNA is TGCGCCAGCAGCTTGGAGTCAGGGGGCCTCGAGCAGTACTTC. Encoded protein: CASSLESGGLEQYF.

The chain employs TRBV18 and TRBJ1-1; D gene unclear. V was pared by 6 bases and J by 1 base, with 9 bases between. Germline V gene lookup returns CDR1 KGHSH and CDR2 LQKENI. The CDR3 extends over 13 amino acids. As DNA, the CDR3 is TGTGCCAGCTCGCCGGCACCGAACACTGAAGCTTTCTTT. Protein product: CASSPAPNTEAFF.

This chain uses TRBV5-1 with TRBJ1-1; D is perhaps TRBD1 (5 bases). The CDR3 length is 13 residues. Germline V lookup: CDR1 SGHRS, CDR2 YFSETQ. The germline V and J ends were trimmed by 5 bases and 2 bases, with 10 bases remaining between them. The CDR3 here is CASRGRGNTEAFF. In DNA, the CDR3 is TGCGCCAGCAGGGGGAGGGGAAACACTGAAGCTTTCTTT.